Listed here is a single T cell receptor (beta chain). Its antigen is as yet unknown. The sample is drawn from a study of long-term antiretroviral therapy in people with HIV. Points from the study as a whole: Against controls, HIV repertoires showed narrower ranges of CDR3 length. Even long-term ART left TRB diversity below transplant donor controls, despite gains. The study lacked data on ART adherence, viral resistance or therapy changes.

The run of the v3.0 immunoSEQ assay was at survey level. Assay: immunoSEQ multiplex PCR; the TCRdb copy retains only in-frame clones and omits some. This sample has tens of thousands of clones; around 87% occur once, and the top ten carry 8% to 9.5%. Every one of the donors gave at least one pre-ART PBMC sample and at least two post-ART PBMC samples. Trimming removed 4 bases from V and 6 bases from J, with 15 bases in between. The CDR3 runs 14 residues. The germline gives CDR1 SGDLS, CDR2 YYNGEE. Sequencing was performed on unsorted PBMCs, taken 0.2 years before starting antiretroviral therapy. The TCR was taken from a man aged 18 to 30 with HIV. The chain employs TRBV9 and TRBJ2-3; D gene ambiguous. The DNA for the CDR3 is TGTGCCAGCAGCCCCGACCGCCCCACGGATACGCAGTATTTT. Translating it yields CASSPDRPTDTQYF.